The TCR beta chain under discussion was sequenced for a study of T cell responses to AZD1222 COVID-19 vaccine. Generated by immunoSEQ multiplex PCR, the TCRdb table keeps only in-frame clones and is missing some. This table holds 150,000 or so clones, around 89% found once. Study results and caveats: Clonal diversity was possibly underestimated, and the donors were mostly white British, with more females. Only after the peak T cell response were repertoires sampled. Spike-specific TCR repertoires showed rising breadth and depth after two AZD1222 doses.

This clone was counted a single time. Its specificity is not known. This CDR3 is built from 15 residues. Germline lookup yields CDR1 KGHSH and CDR2 LQKENI. V was pared by 3 bases and J by 3 bases, with 14 bases between. The sample consisted of peripheral blood, taken on day 0 of AZD1222 vaccination. This receptor was taken from an adult in good health. J is TRBJ1-2 and V is TRBV18; a possible D gene is TRBD1 (6 bases). Here the CDR3 reads CASSPNRQDYYGYTF. In DNA form, the CDR3 reads TGTGCCAGCTCACCGAATAGACAGGATTACTATGGCTACACCTTC.